What follows are 18 T cell receptor beta chains derived from one specimen sequenced in a study of blood T cell repertoires in COVID-19. Assay: immunoSEQ multiplex PCR; the TCRdb copy retains only in-frame clones and omits some. Of 70,000 to 85,000 clones in the sample, 82% are singletons; the top ten hold around 12%. The specimen was peripheral blood. These receptors were obtained from an elderly man with acute or convalescent COVID-19.

This clone was picked up a small number of times. V is TRBV6-2 or TRBV6-3 and J is TRBJ1-1; 9 bases align to TRBD1. Germline V lookup: CDR1 MNHEY, CDR2 SVGEGT. The CDR3 sequence is 18 residues long. The junction had 15 bases not matched to a gene; V was cut back by 2 bases and J by 5 bases. This CDR3 reads CASSYMGIGTGTKTEAFF. In nucleotides, the CDR3 is TGTGCCAGCAGTTACATGGGGATCGGGACAGGGACAAAAACTGAAGCTTTCTTT.

This chain joins TRBV9 and TRBJ1-4, with 11 bases identical to TRBD1. The junction had 12 bases not matched to a gene; V was cut back by 4 bases and J by 4 bases. The V gene's germline CDR1 is SGDLS and CDR2 YYNGEE. The CDR3 covers 18 residues. The CDR3 spells CASSPGQGANRGNEKLFF. CDR3 DNA: TGTGCCAGCAGCCCAGGACAGGGGGCTAATAGGGGTAATGAAAAACTGTTTTTT.

The chain has TRBV7-2 and TRBJ2-5; a possible D gene is TRBD1 (6 bases). Per germline, CDR1 SGHTA and CDR2 FQGNSA. This CDR3 is 17 amino acids long. Trimming shortened V by 2 bases and J by 3 bases, and 19 bases separated the two germline ends. The CDR3 DNA sequence: TGTGCCAGCAGCTTAAGGTTGGTGACAGGAGCCGAAGAGACCCAGTACTTC. This translates into CASSLRLVTGAEETQYF.

This chain joins TRBV11-2 and TRBJ1-3; 9 nucleotides agree with TRBD1. The germline V gene has CDR1 SGHAT and CDR2 FQNNGV. Trimming at V came to 4 bases and at J to 1 base, leaving 5 bases not matched to a gene. The CDR3 runs 16 residues. CDR3: CASSWDRVRSGNTIYF. In DNA, the CDR3 is TGTGCCAGCAGCTGGGACAGGGTGAGGTCTGGAAACACCATATATTTT.

The DNA for the CDR3 is TGCGCCAGCAGCTTGGGGGACAGATCTGGAAACACCATATATTTT. Its translation: CASSLGDRSGNTIYF. This chain links TRBV5-1 with TRBJ1-3, with 7 bases fitting TRBD1. V was clipped by 0 bases and J by 1 base; unmatched bases: 1. The germline CDR1 and CDR2 sequences are SGHRS and YFSETQ. The CDR3 extends over 15 amino acids.

V gene TRBV12-5 combines with J gene TRBJ1-5; D uncertain. The CDR3 runs to 16 residues. V dropped 1 base and J dropped 2 bases, with 12 bases sitting between them. The germline gives CDR1 LGHNT, CDR2 FRNRAP. The CDR3 sequence is CASGLGTVSGNQPQHF. As DNA, the CDR3 is TGTGCTAGTGGTTTGGGAACCGTATCGGGCAATCAGCCCCAGCATTTT.

The chain couples TRBV7-2 to TRBJ2-7; TRBD2 matches 15 bases. With V trimmed by 4 bases and J by 6 bases, 4 bases remained unmatched. Germline V gene data show CDR1 as SGHTA and CDR2 as FQGNSA. The CDR3 sequence is 15 residues long. CDR3 nucleotides: TGTGCCAGCAGCTCTCCGGGACTAGCGGGGGGCGAGCAGTACTTC. This sequence encodes CASSSPGLAGGEQYF.

The CDR3 here is CASSQSTGVTNEKLFF. The CDR3 DNA follows: TGTGCCAGCAGCCAGTCCACAGGGGTGACTAATGAAAAACTGTTTTTT. The chain couples TRBV14 to TRBJ1-4, with TRBD1 matching over 7 bases. Germline V lookup: CDR1 SGHDN, CDR2 FVKESK. V lost 3 bases, J lost 2 bases, and 6 bases stayed unmatched. The CDR3 is 16 amino acids.

The V and J genes are TRBV4-2 and TRBJ1-1; no clear D gene. CDR3 length: 15 amino acids. Germline V gene sequence: CDR1 LGHNA, CDR2 YNFKEQ. V was shortened by 1 base and J by 5 bases, with 14 bases between the two germline ends. This CDR3 reads CASSQVRTRGTEAFF. CDR3 DNA sequence: TGTGCCAGCAGCCAAGTTCGGACCAGAGGGACTGAAGCTTTCTTT.

The chain recombines TRBV19 with TRBJ2-2; possibly TRBD1 for D (6 bases). CDR1 is LNHDA, CDR2 SQIVND, per germline (reference sequence). CDR3 length: 17 residues. Trimming cost V 2 bases and J 4 bases, with 17 bases left between them. The DNA for the CDR3 is TGTGCCAGTAGTATACGCATGGGGGCCCCCGTCACCGGGGAGCTGTTTTTT. Its translation is CASSIRMGAPVTGELFF.

This clone was seen more than once but under ten times. The J gene is TRBJ2-3, the V gene TRBV25-1, with 7 nucleotides matching TRBD2. With V trimmed by 0 bases and J by 2 bases, 5 bases remained unmatched. CDR3 length: 16 residues. Looked up from germline, CDR1 is MGHDK and CDR2 is SYGVNS. The CDR3 sequence is CASSEYAGVNTDTQYF. In nucleotides, the CDR3 is TGTGCCAGCAGTGAATACGCGGGGGTGAACACAGATACGCAGTATTTT.

The chain employs TRBV12-5 and TRBJ2-7; D unclear. This CDR3 is built from 10 residues. Germline V gives CDR1 LGHNT, CDR2 FRNRAP. V lost 6 bases and J 3 bases, leaving 3 bases between the germline ends. CDR3 residues: CASGVYEQYF. The CDR3 DNA reads TGTGCTAGTGGCGTCTACGAGCAGTACTTC.

The rearrangement uses TRBV5-1 and TRBJ2-7; 10 nucleotides match TRBD2. Germline V gene sequence: CDR1 SGHRS, CDR2 YFSETQ. Losses at the gene ends were 2 bases for V and 5 bases for J; bases not matched to a gene: 4. The CDR3 is 14 amino acids. The CDR3 nucleotides are TGCGCCAGCAGCTTTCCCGGGACTAGCGACGAGCAGTACTTC. Amino acid sequence: CASSFPGTSDEQYF.

J is TRBJ2-5 and V is TRBV9; TRBD2 agrees at 9 bases. CDR3 length equals 14 residues. Germline CDR1 is SGDLS and CDR2 is YYNGEE. Germline trimming cut 6 bases from V and 5 bases from J; bases unmatched to any gene: 8. The CDR3 DNA follows: TGTGCCAGCACACCTCGCGGGGGGGCGGAGACCCAGTACTTC. It codes for CASTPRGGAETQYF.

V usage is TRBV5-1 and J usage is TRBJ1-3; 7 nucleotides align to TRBD1. V shed 3 bases and J 4 bases; nucleotides not matched to a gene: 7. The CDR3 is made up of 15 amino acids. Looked up from germline, CDR1 is SGHRS and CDR2 is YFSETQ. The CDR3 region has the DNA TGCGCCAGCAGCTGGAGAGGGGGCGCGGGAAACACCATATATTTT. Amino acids: CASSWRGGAGNTIYF. Combining the CDR3 with reference TRBV5-1 and TRBJ1-3 gives the whole variable domain KAGVTQTPRYLIKTRGQQVTLSCSPISGHRSVSWYQQTPGQGLQFLFEYFSETQRNKGNFPGRFSGRQFSNSRSEMNVSTLELGDSALYLCASSWRGGAGNTIYFGEGSWLTVV.

J is TRBJ1-2 and V is TRBV9; 9 bases agree with TRBD1. Germline CDR1 reads SGDLS; CDR2 reads YYNGEE. The CDR3 spans 16 residues. With V trimmed by 3 bases and J by 5 bases, 11 bases remained unmatched. DNA for the CDR3: TGTGCCAGCAGCGATAACCGGGACAGGGATCGGTATGGCTACACCTTC. Protein product: CASSDNRDRDRYGYTF.

This clone was picked up one time. The chain employs TRBV6-2 or TRBV6-3 and TRBJ2-3, with a weak D call TRBD2 (5 bases). The CDR3 extends over 11 amino acids. Germline V CDR1 and CDR2: MNHEY, SVGEGT. V was pared by 4 bases and J by 10 bases, with 9 bases between. CDR3 DNA sequence: TGTGCCAGCAGTTTAGCGCCCGCGCAGTATTTT. Its translation: CASSLAPAQYF.

In this sample, this clone turned up once. J is TRBJ1-1 and V is TRBV11-2; perhaps TRBD1 as D (5 bases). V gave up 0 bases and J gave up 0 bases, with 11 bases separating them. CDR1 and CDR2 from the germline V gene are SGHAT and FQNNGV. The CDR3 length is 16 residues. The CDR3 loop reads CASSLDLGEVNTEAFF. CDR3 nucleotide sequence: TGTGCCAGCAGCTTAGATTTGGGGGAGGTGAACACTGAAGCTTTCTTT.